The entry that follows covers one TCR beta chain sequence. No antigen is known for it. Per-base quality was not reported, and no clone a single base away is much larger than it. Using the deep immunoSEQ assay, TCR CDR3 regions were amplified from genomic DNA by multiplex PCR. For each cell subset, the extracted genomic DNA was distributed evenly across all wells of several immunoSEQ 96-well plates, and each plate served as one replicate. For sorted subsets, around 0.2 ug of genomic DNA, equivalent to some 33,000 T cell genomes, went into each replicate PCR. Purified libraries were quantified with a Qubit 3.0 fluorometer, sized on a Bioanalyzer 2100, and re-quantified with the KAPA Library Quantification kit. Each immunoSEQ 96-well plate was sequenced on its own single-read 150-cycle Illumina NextSeq 550 flow cell. Processing in the source paper ran as follows. The immunoSEQ output contained only junctional sequences without quality scores, so filtering could not match that applied to full-length reads. Sequences were annotated with PyIR, a Python wrapper for IgBLAST v1.9, using IMGT germline references to assign V/J genes and CDR3. Any read was removed if the V/J assignment was weak (E-value above 1e-6), the CDR3 was missing, or the read contained stop codons, out-of-frame junctions, or ambiguous translated residues. A V3J clonotype was defined by an identical inferred V gene, J gene, and CDR3 amino acid sequence. To compute the percentage overlap between repertoires, the number of shared unique clonotypes was divided by the size of the smaller repertoire. RTK rarefaction, the Chao1 estimator, and Recon v2.1 estimates of unobserved clonotypes were used to assess repertoire richness. Generation probabilities were computed with OLGA for all TCRbeta clonotypes obtained by the gDNA method from four donors. TCRdb's version of the immuneACCESS table is confined to in-frame rearrangements and falls short of the full clone set. An unresolved V gene accounts for under half of the shortfall where checked; the remainder is of unknown origin. V, J and clone size are taken as reported in that table, and D and trimming were inferred from the DNA itself. The sample table lists 1,500,000 or so clones, approximately 98.5% of them with a count of one. The ten biggest clones cover around 0.33% of the sample.

V and J are trimmed by 5 bases and 6 bases, and the gene matches miss 7 bases of the junction. There are 16 amino acids in the CDR3, from cysteine to phenylalanine inclusive. Only the CDR3 DNA is retained, 48 bases long and in frame from the first base. The germline V gene provides CDR1 SNHLY and CDR2 FYNNEI. The donors were healthy, HIV-negative adults who had no recently reported acute infections or vaccinations. All donors were Caucasian adults living in Nashville, Tennessee, USA. CD4+ T cells were enriched by magnetic negative selection, after which naive cells were positively selected on CD45RA and the negative fraction was taken as the memory subset. Blood was obtained by leukapheresis, after which PBMCs were separated by Ficoll-Histopaque density gradient centrifugation and cryopreserved in liquid nitrogen vapor phase. Purity and quantity of every magnetically sorted T cell population were checked by analytical flow cytometry. From each sorted fraction, genomic DNA was isolated and quantified by UV absorbance on a Nanodrop 2000c.

These data come from a study of shared clonotypes between healthy human individuals (dated by TCRdb to 2020 to 2022). Notes on the research overall: A couple of women and a few men aged 18 to 49 years were included in the cohort. Libraries were prepared and TCR repertoires were sequenced by different laboratories using diverse techniques, in order to increase sequencing depth and limit assay-specific biases. For each donor, CD4 naive and CD4 memory were each given three plates, CD8 naive was given two plates, and CD8 memory was given one plate. Per donor, leukapheresis produced somewhere between about 0.8 and 9 billion PBMCs. Blood TCR repertoires of a handful of healthy adults were deeply sequenced to estimate repertoire size and the extent of clonotype sharing between individuals. Findings and caveats that apply to the study as a whole: Sampling was restricted to blood, and TCR repertoires in tissue are likely to differ from TCR repertoires in blood. Because the study included a small number of donors, the genetic and exposure-history diversity represented was limited. Based on pairwise subsampling, the degree of clonotype sharing among donors was expected to be affected by sequencing depth. Incomplete sequencing was indicated by rarefaction of sorted-subset datasets, despite the large sequencing depth. Estimated clonotype richness was generally larger for naive than for memory subsets. Compared with non-shared clonotypes, the clonotypes found in all four sorted-subset donors had higher generation probabilities. Sharing across several donors was observed for approximately 4.6% of naive CD4, 3.5% of naive CD8, 2.3% of memory CD4, and roughly 0.4% of memory CD8 clonotypes.

Specimen: naive CD4+ T cells sorted from blood. According to the study, the label for this sample's cell subset or site signals: CD45RA+ positively selected. The sequence is built from TRBV2 and TRBJ2-1, with 13 junctional bases fitting TRBD2. The receptor comes from a young man in good health. The encoded CDR3 is CASSRTSGSLVNEQFF. At the DNA level, the sequence is TGTGCCAGCAGTAGGACTAGCGGGAGTCTTGTCAATGAGCAGTTCTTC.